A single sample is the source of the 3 T cell receptor beta chains below, sequenced in a study of response to subunit inactivated influenza vaccine. TCRdb redid the calling of the RT-PCR reads with MiXCR, one entry per CDR3 protein. The sample has 490,000 or so distinct CDR3 sequences; 7.5% to 8.5% are singletons. Sequenced here: PBMCs from blood, sampled less than 30 months after vaccination. Receptors were obtained from a man aged 50 to 69 who received an inactivated influenza vaccine.

In DNA, the CDR3 is TGTGCCAGCAGCCCCTCCAACAGTGCCTACGAGCAGTACTTC. The encoded protein is CASSPSNSAYEQYF. The chain carries TRBV9 and TRBJ2-7; no firm D call. V was pared by 4 bases and J by 2 bases, with 13 bases between. There are 14 residues in the CDR3. Germline V CDR1 and CDR2: SGDLS, YYNGEE.

This clonotype was recorded a few times. The chain has TRBV20-1 and TRBJ1-2, with D maybe TRBD1 (5 bases). Trimming shortened V by 3 bases and J by 1 base, and 9 bases separated the two germline ends. The CDR3 has 13 residues. Germline values: CDR1 DFQATT, CDR2 SNEGSKA (reference sequence). The CDR3 protein is CSASGAFNYGYTF. The DNA for the CDR3 is TGCAGTGCTAGTGGGGCGTTTAACTATGGCTACACCTTC.

The rearrangement joins TRBV9 to TRBJ1-4; tentatively, D is TRBD1 (5 bases). The CDR3 contains 15 residues. In germline, CDR1 is SGDLS, CDR2 YYNGEE. V lost 3 bases, J lost 8 bases, and 17 bases lay in between. The CDR3 sequence: CASSATVTTGEKLFF. CDR3 in DNA: TGTGCCAGCAGCGCGACAGTCACGACGGGGGAAAAACTGTTTTTT. Full variable domain (missing parts from reference TRBV9 and TRBJ1-4): DSGVTQTPKHLITATGQRVTLRCSPRSGDLSVYWYQQSLDQGLQFLIQYYNGEERAKGNILERFSAQQFPDLHSELNLSSLELGDSALYFCASSATVTTGEKLFFGSGTQLSVL.